These 3 T cell receptor beta chains share one sample of origin, sequenced in a study of blood T cell repertoires in COVID-19. Here immunoSEQ multiplex PCR was the method, and the copy in TCRdb shows in-frame clones only, minus some. The data hold around 210,000 clones, with 80% to 90% observed a single time. The specimen sequenced was peripheral blood. The receptors here all came from a man younger than 30 with active or convalescent COVID-19.

This clone was seen only once. The CDR3 sequence is CAISESISSSSYNEQFF. The CDR3 region has the DNA TGTGCCATCAGTGAGTCTATTTCATCGAGCTCCTACAATGAGCAGTTCTTC. This rearrangement joins TRBV10-3 to TRBJ2-1, with D unresolved. The V and J ends lost 0 bases and 0 bases respectively, with 12 bases between them. CDR1 and CDR2 from the germline V gene are ENHRY and SYGVKD. The CDR3 totals 17 residues.

As DNA, the CDR3 is TGTGCCAGCAGCTTAGGAGGTACTCACTATGGCTACACCTTC. It codes for CASSLGGTHYGYTF. The rearrangement links TRBV7-9 to TRBJ1-2; no reliable D call. The CDR3 totals 14 residues. Germline V gene data show CDR1 as SEHNR and CDR2 as FQNEAQ (reference sequence). V shed 1 base and J shed 3 bases, with 9 bases lying between them.

V and J are TRBV14 and TRBJ1-2, with D uncertain. V gave up 4 bases and J gave up 8 bases, with 23 bases separating them. Germline CDR1 and CDR2: SGHDN and FVKESK. This CDR3 comprises 16 residues. The chain's CDR3 is CASSPLTAPTSYGYTF. The CDR3 nucleotides are TGTGCCAGCAGCCCTCTGACGGCTCCCACTAGTTACGGCTACACCTTC.